This T cell receptor (beta chain) was captured in a study of blood T cell repertoires in COVID-19. Clones were read by immunoSEQ multiplex PCR, and TCRdb kept only the in-frame ones, dropping some. The sample includes some 330,000 clones, more than 75% seen only once; the top ten take roughly 4%. The clonotype comes from a woman in her fifties or sixties with active or convalescent COVID-19. Sequencing was performed on peripheral blood.

The chain's CDR3 is CASSAQAGGHVGVNEQFF. The DNA of the CDR3 is TGTGCCAGCAGCGCGCAAGCGGGGGGGCATGTAGGGGTCAATGAGCAGTTCTTC. J is TRBJ2-1 and V is TRBV7-2; 10 positions agree with TRBD2. V was clipped by 5 bases and J by 6 bases; unmatched bases: 16. The CDR3 has 18 amino acids. CDR1 and CDR2 (germline): SGHTA, FQGNSA.